This T cell receptor (beta chain) appears in the sequencing data of a study of CD8+ T cells in alopecia areata. Noted treatment: oral pan-JAK inhibitor, 5-10 mg twice daily. RNA, once extracted, was reverse transcribed into cDNA for use as the sequencing template. Method: immunoSEQ multiplex PCR; TCRdb's copy keeps in-frame clones and lacks some. This table has about 150,000 clones, 50% to 65% appearing once. CDR1 and CDR2 (germline): GTSNPN, SVGIG (reference sequence). This CDR3 spans 13 amino acids. V gave up 3 bases and J gave up 0 bases, with 6 bases separating them. Sequencing used CD8+ T cells sorted from blood, obtained at week 4, from a patient treated with tofacitinib. This TCR was recovered from a human donor with alopecia areata. The J gene is TRBJ2-4, the V gene TRBV30; D gene unclear. The CDR3 DNA reads TGTGCCTGGAGCACGGGAGCCAAAAACATTCAGTACTTC. The encoded protein is CAWSTGAKNIQYF.